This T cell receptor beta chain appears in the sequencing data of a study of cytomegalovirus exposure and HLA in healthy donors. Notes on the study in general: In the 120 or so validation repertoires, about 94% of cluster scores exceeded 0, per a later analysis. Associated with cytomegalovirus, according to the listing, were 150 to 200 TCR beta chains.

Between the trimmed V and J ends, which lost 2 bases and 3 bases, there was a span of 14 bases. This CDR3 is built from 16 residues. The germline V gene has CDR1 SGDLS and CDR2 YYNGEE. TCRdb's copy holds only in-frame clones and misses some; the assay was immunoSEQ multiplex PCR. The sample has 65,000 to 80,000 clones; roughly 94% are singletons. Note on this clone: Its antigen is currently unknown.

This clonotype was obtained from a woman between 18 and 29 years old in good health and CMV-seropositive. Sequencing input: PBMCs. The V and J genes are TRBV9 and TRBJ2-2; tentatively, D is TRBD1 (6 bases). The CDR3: CASSVPQGKDTGELFF. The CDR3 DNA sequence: TGTGCCAGCAGCGTCCCCCAGGGGAAGGACACCGGGGAGCTGTTTTTT.